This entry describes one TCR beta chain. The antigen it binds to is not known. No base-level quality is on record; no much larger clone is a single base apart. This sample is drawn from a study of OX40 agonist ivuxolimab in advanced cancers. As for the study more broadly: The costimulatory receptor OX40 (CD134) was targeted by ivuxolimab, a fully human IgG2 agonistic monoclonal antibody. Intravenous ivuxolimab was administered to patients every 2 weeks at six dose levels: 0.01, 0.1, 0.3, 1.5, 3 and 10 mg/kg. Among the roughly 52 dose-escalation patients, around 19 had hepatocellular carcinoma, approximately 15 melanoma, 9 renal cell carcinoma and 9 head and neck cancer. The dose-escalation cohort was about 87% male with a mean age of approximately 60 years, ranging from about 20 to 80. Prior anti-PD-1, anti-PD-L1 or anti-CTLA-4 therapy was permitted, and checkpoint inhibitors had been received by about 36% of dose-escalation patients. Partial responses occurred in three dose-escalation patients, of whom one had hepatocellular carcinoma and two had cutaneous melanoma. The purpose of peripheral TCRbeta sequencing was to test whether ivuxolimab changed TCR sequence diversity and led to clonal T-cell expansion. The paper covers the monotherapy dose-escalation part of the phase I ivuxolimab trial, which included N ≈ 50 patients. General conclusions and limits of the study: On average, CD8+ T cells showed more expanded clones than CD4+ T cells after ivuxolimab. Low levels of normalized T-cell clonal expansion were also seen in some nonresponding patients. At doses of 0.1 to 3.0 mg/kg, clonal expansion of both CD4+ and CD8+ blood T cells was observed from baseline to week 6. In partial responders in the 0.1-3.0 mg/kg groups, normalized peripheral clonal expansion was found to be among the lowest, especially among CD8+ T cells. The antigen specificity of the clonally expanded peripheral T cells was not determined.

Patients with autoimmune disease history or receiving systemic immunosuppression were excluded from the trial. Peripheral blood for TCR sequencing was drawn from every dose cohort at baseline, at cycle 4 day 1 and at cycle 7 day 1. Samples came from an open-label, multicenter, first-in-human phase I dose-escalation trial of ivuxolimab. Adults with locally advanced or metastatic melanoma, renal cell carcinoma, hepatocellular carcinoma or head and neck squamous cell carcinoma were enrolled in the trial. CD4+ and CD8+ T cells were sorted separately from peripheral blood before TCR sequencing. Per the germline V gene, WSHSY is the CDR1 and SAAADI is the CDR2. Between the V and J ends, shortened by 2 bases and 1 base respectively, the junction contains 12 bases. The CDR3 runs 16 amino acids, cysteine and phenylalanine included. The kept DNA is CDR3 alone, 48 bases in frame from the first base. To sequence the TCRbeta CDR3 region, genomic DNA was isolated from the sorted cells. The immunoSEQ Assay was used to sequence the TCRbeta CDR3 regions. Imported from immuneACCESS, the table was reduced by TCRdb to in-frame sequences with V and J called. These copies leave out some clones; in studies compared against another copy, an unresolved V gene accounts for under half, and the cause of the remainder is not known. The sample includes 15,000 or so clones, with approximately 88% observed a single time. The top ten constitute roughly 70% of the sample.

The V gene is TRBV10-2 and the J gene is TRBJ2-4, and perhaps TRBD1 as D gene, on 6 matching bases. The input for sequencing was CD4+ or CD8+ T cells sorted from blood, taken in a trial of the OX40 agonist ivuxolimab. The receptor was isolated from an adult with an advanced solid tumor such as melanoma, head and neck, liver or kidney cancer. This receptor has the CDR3 CASSEEGVGAKNIQYF. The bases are TGCGCCAGCAGTGAGGAGGGGGTAGGGGCCAAAAACATTCAGTACTTC.